The next 10 T cell receptor beta chains were all read from a single sample in a study of T-cell memory formation after mild COVID-19. TCRdb recomputed calls from the 5' RACE reads with MiXCR, one row per CDR3 protein. Of 60,000 to 65,000 distinct CDR3 sequences in the sample, 9% to 9.5% were seen once. The specimen was PBMCs or a T cell subset sorted from them (not recorded which). Receptor source: a man between 18 and 29 years old who had mild COVID-19 (a few samples of this study predate the infection). Cell type and time point are not known.

J is TRBJ1-6 and V is TRBV9; 11 bases align to TRBD1. The V gene end was trimmed by 3 bases and the J gene end by 8 bases; junction bases not matched to a gene: 4. This CDR3 has 15 residues. Germline V lookup: CDR1 SGDLS, CDR2 YYNGEE. The CDR3 region has the DNA TGTGCCAGCAGCGGTCGGACAGGGGGCGATTCACCCCTCCACTTT. Its translation: CASSGRTGGDSPLHF.

The chain has TRBV5-1 and TRBJ1-5, with a weak D call TRBD1 (5 bases). This CDR3 has 18 residues. The germline CDR1 and CDR2 sequences are SGHRS and YFSETQ. Trimming shortened V by 3 bases and J by 3 bases, and 22 bases separated the two germline ends. The CDR3 here is CASSWAAWGEYPNQPQHF. CDR3 nucleotide sequence: TGCGCCAGCAGCTGGGCCGCGTGGGGGGAGTATCCCAATCAGCCCCAGCATTTT.

This clonotype was detected only a few times. The chain employs TRBV11-2 and TRBJ1-4; D is perhaps TRBD1 (5 bases). With 5 bases removed from V and 8 bases from J, the gap between germline ends came to 15 bases. There are 14 residues in the CDR3. Germline loops: CDR1 SGHAT, CDR2 FQNNGV. The CDR3 loop reads CASSPSGLGEKLFF. Written as DNA, the CDR3 is TGTGCCAGCAGCCCATCGGGGCTGGGGGAAAAACTGTTTTTT. The full variable domain, completed using reference TRBV11-2 and TRBJ1-4, is EAGVAQSPRYKIIEKRQSVAFWCNPISGHATLYWYQQILGQGPKLLIQFQNNGVVDDSQLPKDRFSAERLKGVDSTLKIQPAKLEDSAVYLCASSPSGLGEKLFFGSGTQLSVL.

The table lists this clonotype with many counts. This sequence joins TRBV27 and TRBJ2-1; 12 nucleotides agree with TRBD2. The V and J ends lost 4 bases and 7 bases, in that order; junction bases with no gene match: 8. CDR1 MNHEY and CDR2 SMNVEV come from the germline V gene (reference sequence). The CDR3 covers 16 residues. CDR3 nucleotide sequence: TGTGCCAGCAGTTCTAGCGGGGGGGCGATAGGTAATGAGCAGTTCTTC. Translation: CASSSSGGAIGNEQFF.

This chain joins TRBV7-8 and TRBJ2-6; D gene uncertain. Germline CDR1 reads SGHVS; CDR2 reads FQNEAQ. Trimming left V 10 bases short and J 0 bases short, with 10 bases between. The length of the CDR3 is 14 residues. CDR3 DNA: TGTGCCACCACTCGGAGCTCTGGGGCCAACGTCCTGACTTTC. This translates into CATTRSSGANVLTF.

This chain links TRBV6-2 or TRBV6-3 with TRBJ2-5; the D gene is possibly TRBD1 (6 bases). CDR3 length: 13 amino acids. From germline, CDR1 is MNHEY and CDR2 SVGEGT. The ends were cut back, 5 bases at V and 2 bases at J, with 9 bases in the middle. CDR3 region: CASSGQRQETQYF. In nucleotides, the CDR3 is TGTGCCAGCAGTGGACAGCGTCAAGAGACCCAGTACTTC.

This clonotype was picked up a small number of times. This CDR3 is CASSQYGVVKVRSRGDEQYV. The CDR3 DNA is TGTGCCAGCAGCCAATACGGGGTAGTGAAGGTACGGTCCAGGGGGGACGAGCAGTACGTC. The V and J genes are TRBV4-2 and TRBJ2-7; a weak D match, TRBD1 (7 bases). The germline V gene has CDR1 LGHNA and CDR2 YNFKEQ. Trimming left V 2 bases short and J 5 bases short, with 31 bases between. This CDR3 contains 20 residues.

V usage is TRBV7-9 and J usage is TRBJ1-3, with D perhaps matching TRBD1 (6 bases). CDR1 is SEHNR and CDR2 is FQNEAQ in the germline V gene (reference sequence). The germline V and J ends were trimmed by 4 bases and 0 bases, with 7 bases remaining between them. The CDR3 consists of 14 residues. CDR3 nucleotide sequence: TGTGCCAGCAGCTGGACAGCCTCTGGAAACACCATATATTTT. Translated, it gives CASSWTASGNTIYF.

This clonotype was observed a few times. The chain carries TRBV29-1 and TRBJ2-3; D uncertain. V was pared by 8 bases and J by 2 bases, with 14 bases between. The length of the CDR3 is 13 residues. Germline CDR1 SQVTM, CDR2 ANQGSEA. CDR3: CSLVGGPTDTQYF. The DNA for the CDR3 is TGCAGCCTTGTGGGTGGACCCACAGATACGCAGTATTTT.

This clonotype was counted many times. The J gene is TRBJ2-7, the V gene TRBV5-1; TRBD2 agrees at 7 bases. Trimming took 1 base from V and 3 from J; bases not matched to a gene: 4. Germline lookup yields CDR1 SGHRS and CDR2 YFSETQ. The CDR3 is 14 amino acids. CDR3 protein: CASSLQGLNYEQYF. The CDR3, as DNA: TGCGCCAGCAGCTTGCAGGGACTAAACTACGAGCAGTACTTC.